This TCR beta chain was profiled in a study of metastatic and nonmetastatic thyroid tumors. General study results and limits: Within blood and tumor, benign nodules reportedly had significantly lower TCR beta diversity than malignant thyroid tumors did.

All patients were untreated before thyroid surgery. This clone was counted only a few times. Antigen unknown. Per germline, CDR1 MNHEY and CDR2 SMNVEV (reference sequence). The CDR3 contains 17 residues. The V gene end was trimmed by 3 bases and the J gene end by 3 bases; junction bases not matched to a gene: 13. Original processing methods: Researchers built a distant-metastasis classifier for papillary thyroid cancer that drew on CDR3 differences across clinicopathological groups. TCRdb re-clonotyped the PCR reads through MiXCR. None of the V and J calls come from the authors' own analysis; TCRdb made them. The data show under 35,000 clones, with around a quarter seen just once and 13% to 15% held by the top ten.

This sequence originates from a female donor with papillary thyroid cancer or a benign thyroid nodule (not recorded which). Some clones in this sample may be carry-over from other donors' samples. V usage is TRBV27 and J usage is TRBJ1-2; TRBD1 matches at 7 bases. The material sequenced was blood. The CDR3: CASSFRGGRKVHYGYTF. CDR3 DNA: TGTGCCAGCAGTTTCAGGGGGGGTAGGAAAGTACACTATGGCTACACCTTC.